This entry lists 3 T cell receptor beta chains sequenced from one sample in a study of CD8 T cells in Susac syndrome. Roughly 0.45 to 1 ug RNA was reverse transcribed with random hexamers. TCRdb independently ran MiXCR on the immunoSEQ multiplex PCR reads; one entry per CDR3 protein. The table shows about 430,000 distinct CDR3 sequences, with about 85% occurring only once. Sequencing was done on a sample of CD8+ T cells from PBMCs. These receptors originate from a human donor with multiple sclerosis.

The chain employs TRBV4-1 and TRBJ2-7, with D hard to call. Germline V gene sequence: CDR1 MGHRA, CDR2 YSYEKL. The CDR3 contains 15 residues. Between the trimmed V and J ends, which lost 1 base and 3 bases, there was a span of 13 bases. This chain's CDR3 is CASSQGDMNRYEQYF. Here the CDR3 DNA reads TGCGCCAGCAGCCAAGGAGACATGAACCGCTACGAGCAGTACTTC.

V and J are TRBV6-1 and TRBJ1-1; D is possibly TRBD1 (6 bases). There are 14 residues in the CDR3. V shed 1 base and J shed 1 base, with 7 bases lying between them. Germline V CDR1 and CDR2: MNHNS, SASEGT. CDR3 loop: CASSEVRGNTEAFF. CDR3 nucleotides: TGTGCCAGCAGTGAAGTCAGGGGGAACACTGAAGCTTTCTTT.

The chain employs TRBV13 and TRBJ2-1; the D is unclear. The length of the CDR3 is 16 residues. Germline-derived CDR1 and CDR2 are PRHDT and FYEKMQ (reference sequence). V was shortened by 2 bases and J by 0 bases, with 11 bases between the two germline ends. CDR3 region: CASSLQGIGSYNEQFF. DNA for the CDR3: TGTGCCAGCAGCTTACAAGGGATAGGCTCCTACAATGAGCAGTTCTTC.